Listed below are T cell receptor beta chains from one sample, sequenced in a study of blood T cell repertoires in COVID-19. Profiled with immunoSEQ multiplex PCR; TCRdb holds only in-frame clones, not every one. Altogether a few hundred thousand clones are present, about 90% being singletons, with the ten largest covering 10%. The sequencing input was peripheral blood. The receptors were sampled from a woman in her seventies with COVID-19, enrolled during active disease. Both conserved end residues are part of each CDR3. The D gene is left open where the match is weak. Size values are once, few and many counts, or a class for expanded clones, and some rows have none.

TRBJ2-5,TRBV2,13,.,.,CASSELAWETQYF,TGTGCCAGCAGTGAATTAGCTTGGGAGACCCAGTACTTC
TRBJ2-2,TRBV19,14,TRBD1,.,CASSRQGNTGELFF,TGTGCCAGTAGTCGACAGGGGAACACCGGGGAGCTGTTTTTT
TRBJ2-7,TRBV7-9,16,TRBD1,.,CASSFFRGQAPYEQYF,TGTGCCAGCAGCTTTTTTAGGGGACAGGCCCCCTACGAGCAGTACTTC
TRBJ1-5,TRBV27,15,.,.,CASSLSSVGSQPQHF,TGTGCCAGCAGTTTATCTTCGGTCGGGAGTCAGCCCCAGCATTTT
TRBJ2-1,TRBV7-7,14,TRBD2,.,CASISTGLGAGGFF,TGTGCTAGCATATCCACAGGGTTAGGAGCGGGAGGGTTCTTC
TRBJ2-7,TRBV5-1,15,TRBD1,.,CASNLGAGGRNEQYF,TGCGCCAGCAACCTGGGGGCAGGGGGTAGGAACGAGCAGTACTTC
TRBJ1-5,TRBV19,13,.,.,CASSVRGAGPQHF,TGTGCCAGTAGTGTCAGGGGTGCGGGGCCCCAGCATTTT
TRBJ1-4,TRBV25-1,15,.,few,CASSDPTGTNEKLFF,TGTGCCAGCAGTGATCCGACGGGAACTAATGAAAAACTGTTTTTT
TRBJ1-2,TRBV30,13,.,.,CAWSVRGDYGYTF,TGTGCCTGGAGTGTACGCGGGGACTATGGCTACACCTTC
TRBJ2-3,TRBV27,16,TRBD1,once,CASSSAGQGKTDTQYF,TGTGCCAGCAGTTCCGCAGGACAGGGGAAAACAGATACGCAGTATTTT
TRBJ2-1,TRBV28,15,.,.,CASSLSSGTNNEQFF,TGTGCCAGCAGTTTATCTTCAGGAACAAACAATGAGCAGTTCTTC
TRBJ2-7,TRBV5-6,14,TRBD2,.,CASSFSGTRYEQYF,TGTGCCAGCAGCTTTAGCGGGACGCGCTACGAGCAGTACTTC
TRBJ1-1,TRBV14,13,.,.,CASSQNRDTEAFF,TGTGCCAGCAGCCAAAACAGAGACACTGAAGCTTTCTTT
TRBJ1-1,TRBV30,16,.,.,CAWMRTVRPSGTEAFF,TGTGCCTGGATGAGGACAGTGAGGCCCAGTGGAACTGAAGCTTTCTTT
TRBJ2-7,TRBV2,15,TRBD2,once,CASRGGGLAEDEQYF,TGTGCCAGCAGAGGAGGAGGACTAGCGGAGGACGAGCAGTACTTC
TRBJ2-3,TRBV30,18,TRBD2,.,CAWSRTRTSGSGGDTQYF,TGTGCCTGGAGTCGTACCAGGACTAGCGGGAGTGGGGGAGATACGCAGTATTTT
TRBJ2-3,TRBV7-2,14,.,.,CASTQTASTDTQYF,TGTGCCAGCACCCAGACAGCTAGCACAGATACGCAGTATTTT
TRBJ1-2,TRBV18,15,TRBD1,.,CASSPITGGSYGYTF,TGTGCCAGCTCACCAATCACAGGGGGCAGCTATGGCTACACCTTC
TRBJ1-2,TRBV29-1,13,TRBD1,.,CSVEKGQGYGYTF,TGCAGCGTTGAAAAGGGACAGGGCTATGGCTACACCTTC
TRBJ2-7,TRBV7-2,12,TRBD1,.,CASSLQGYEQYF,TGTGCCAGCAGCCTACAGGGGTACGAGCAGTACTTC
TRBJ1-2,TRBV3-1/TRBV3-2,12,TRBD1,.,CASSLGGEGYTF,TGTGCCAGCAGCCTAGGGGGCGAGGGCTACACCTTC
TRBJ1-1,TRBV18,14,.,.,CASSPREGNTEAFF,TGTGCCAGCTCCCCACGCGAGGGGAACACTGAAGCTTTCTTT
TRBJ1-2,TRBV3-1/TRBV3-2,16,.,.,CASSQDRHITNYGYTF,TGTGCCAGCAGCCAAGATCGCCACATTACTAACTATGGCTACACCTTC
TRBJ1-2,TRBV7-9,15,.,.,CASSLVGVSNYGYTF,TGTGCCAGCAGCTTAGTCGGGGTCTCTAACTATGGCTACACCTTC
TRBJ2-7,TRBV6-2/TRBV6-3,15,.,few,CASSSWTDESYEQYF,TGTGCCAGCAGTTCCTGGACAGACGAATCCTACGAGCAGTACTTC
TRBJ1-1,TRBV9,14,.,few,CASSVGGLPTEAFF,TGTGCCAGCAGCGTAGGGGGGCTTCCCACTGAAGCTTTCTTT
TRBJ2-5,TRBV7-9,15,TRBD2,.,CASSSPLAGGETQYF,TGTGCCAGCAGCTCCCCCCTAGCGGGAGGAGAGACCCAGTACTTC
TRBJ1-2,TRBV4-2,15,.,.,CASSPRHGSDYGYTF,TGTGCCAGCAGCCCCCGACATGGGTCAGACTATGGCTACACCTTC
TRBJ2-5,TRBV6-4,17,TRBD2,.,CASSDSTGLAAQETQYF,TGTGCCAGCAGTGACTCGACCGGACTAGCAGCACAAGAGACCCAGTACTTC
TRBJ2-3,TRBV30,14,TRBD1,.,CAWRTAGGAYTQYF,TGTGCCTGGAGAACAGCAGGGGGCGCCTATACGCAGTATTTT
TRBJ2-5,TRBV5-6,13,.,once,CASSPDSWETQYF,TGTGCCAGCAGCCCGGACAGTTGGGAGACCCAGTACTTC
TRBJ2-7,TRBV7-9,14,.,.,CASSWRGQTYEQYF,TGTGCCAGCAGCTGGCGGGGACAGACCTACGAGCAGTACTTC
TRBJ2-7,TRBV28,15,TRBD1,.,CASSSSGQGRNEQYF,TGTGCCAGCAGTTCATCGGGACAGGGGAGGAACGAGCAGTACTTC
TRBJ1-4,TRBV5-6,12,.,.,CASSLGEEELFF,TGTGCCAGCAGCTTGGGAGAGGAGGAACTGTTTTTT
TRBJ2-2,TRBV27,16,TRBD1,.,CASYKETGANTGELFF,TGTGCCAGCTATAAAGAGACAGGGGCAAACACCGGGGAGCTGTTTTTT
TRBJ2-2,TRBV11-3,17,TRBD2,.,CATFGLAGVLNTGELFF,TGTGCCACCTTTGGCCTAGCGGGAGTCTTGAACACCGGGGAGCTGTTTTTT
TRBJ1-1,TRBV6-5,16,TRBD1,.,CASSYRRGRFRTEAFF,TGTGCCAGCAGTTACAGGAGGGGGCGGTTTCGGACTGAAGCTTTCTTT
TRBJ2-7,TRBV2,12,.,.,CASRNRGNEQYF,TGTGCCAGCAGAAATAGGGGAAACGAGCAGTACTTC
TRBJ1-1,TRBV18,14,TRBD1,.,CASSPDPGGTEAFF,TGTGCCAGCTCACCAGACCCAGGGGGCACTGAAGCTTTCTTT
TRBJ2-3,TRBV3-1/TRBV3-2,16,TRBD2,.,CASSRRTSGSTDTQYF,TGTGCCAGCAGCCGGCGGACTAGCGGGAGCACAGATACGCAGTATTTT